This T cell receptor beta chain was recovered during a study of cytomegalovirus exposure and HLA in healthy donors. Study-level information: HLA-typed donors contributed 65 million to 85 million unique TCRs, which were held in an early data release. Overall study findings and caveats: An analysis was carried out later, and it reportedly showed fewer N-insertions in an Asian-associated ancestry cluster than the approximately 680-donor mean.

The germline CDR1 and CDR2 sequences are SGHTA and FQGNSA. The V gene lost 4 bases and the J gene lost 5 bases, with 13 bases spanning the gap. This CDR3 region has 14 residues. The PCR contained 60 Vbeta and 13 Jbeta primers. The assay was immunoSEQ multiplex PCR, and TCRdb's table has in-frame clones only and misses some. The table records 110,000 to 150,000 clones, about 80% of them present only once. As concerns this clone: Its cognate antigen is unknown.

Donors were ostensibly healthy at sampling, although undocumented immune exposures were probable. The sequence was collected from a male donor in good health and CMV-seronegative. Material for sequencing was PBMCs. The rearrangement joins TRBV7-2 to TRBJ2-3, with a weak D call TRBD2 (7 bases). The CDR3 loop reads CASSWGGPRDTQYF. Written as DNA, the CDR3 is TGTGCCAGCAGCTGGGGGGGCCCAAGAGATACGCAGTATTTT.